A single sample is the source of the 7 T cell receptor beta chains below, sequenced in a study of beta chain features in type 1 diabetes. Study results and limitations: Within each of all four CD4+ subsets, Type 1 diabetes patients had TCRB CDR3s that were moderately but significantly shorter.

All of the isolated RNA was reverse transcribed, so expressed TCRB transcripts were sequenced. The repertoire was sequenced with immunoSEQ multiplex PCR; TCRdb's copy has only in-frame clones and lacks some. The sample has 300,000 to 450,000 clones; 10% to 15% are singletons. No antigen has been identified for these receptors. What was sequenced was naive CD4+ T cells from blood. The receptor source for this set is a woman under 30 with type 1 diabetes.

The chain carries TRBV5-4 and TRBJ2-2; possible D gene TRBD1, 6 bases. The V gene lost 1 base and the J gene lost 8 bases, with 6 bases spanning the gap. The CDR3 is 12 amino acids. The V gene's germline CDR1 is SGHNT and CDR2 YYREEE (reference sequence). This CDR3 is CASSLTGGELFF. The DNA for the CDR3 is TGTGCCAGCAGCTTGACAGGGGGGGAGCTGTTTTTT.

The genes are TRBV12-5 and TRBJ1-5; D is possibly TRBD1 (6 bases). The CDR3 has 14 residues. V was cut by 0 bases and J by 11 bases, with 14 bases left in between. Germline values: CDR1 LGHNT, CDR2 FRNRAP. CDR3 nucleotides: TGTGCTAGTGGTTTGGTGCAGGGGAGAGGGTCCCAGCATTTT. Encoded protein: CASGLVQGRGSQHF.

This sequence joins TRBV27 and TRBJ1-1; D not resolved. Looked up from germline, CDR1 is MNHEY and CDR2 is SMNVEV (reference sequence). The CDR3 is 13 residues long. The V end was cut by 6 bases, the J end by 5 bases, with 13 bases between. The CDR3 region is CASRPGDGTEAFF. In DNA form, the CDR3 reads TGTGCCAGCAGGCCGGGAGACGGTACTGAAGCTTTCTTT.

This clone has a handful of counts. An end of the junction does not agree with germline; a read error may underlie this. V usage is TRBV7-2 and J usage is TRBJ1-2, with 8 bases matching TRBD1. CDR1 SGHTA and CDR2 FQGNSA come from the germline V gene. This CDR3 region has 13 residues. The CDR3 is CASSNRGTYEGAF. The CDR3 DNA reads as TGTGCCAGCAGTAACAGGGGGACCTACGAGGGGGCCTTC.

This clone was counted between two and nine times. The rearrangement links TRBV7-2 to TRBJ2-7, with D hard to call. V was clipped by 2 bases and J by 0 bases, with 11 bases between them. This CDR3 is 15 amino acids long. Germline-derived CDR1 and CDR2 are SGHTA and FQGNSA. The CDR3 region is CASSLYGPSSYEQYF. CDR3 bases: TGTGCCAGCAGCTTATATGGGCCGAGCTCCTACGAGCAGTACTTC.

This clone showed up just a few times. This rearrangement joins TRBV29-1 to TRBJ2-1; the D is unclear. In germline, CDR1 is SQVTM, CDR2 ANQGSEA. Trimming took 3 bases from V and 0 from J, leaving 9 bases between them. The CDR3 extends over 14 amino acids. The CDR3 bases are TGCAGCGTTGACGCGGATTTCTCCTACAATGAGCAGTTCTTC. Translating it yields CSVDADFSYNEQFF.

This clone was seen only a few times. The chain has TRBV7-9 and TRBJ2-3; 7 bases line up with TRBD2. The CDR3 is made up of 15 amino acids. In germline, CDR1 is SEHNR, CDR2 FQNEAQ (reference sequence). Germline trimming cut 6 bases from V and 4 bases from J; bases unmatched to any gene: 10. CDR3 bases: TGTGCCAGCAGTTCCAAAGGTGGGGGGGCAGATACGCAGTATTTT. Amino acids: CASSSKGGGADTQYF. Full variable domain (rest looked up from reference TRBV7-9 and TRBJ2-3): DTGVSQNPRHKITKRGQNVTFRCDPISEHNRLYWYRQTLGQGPEFLTYFQNEAQLEKSRLLSDRFSAERPKGSFSTLEIQRTEQGDSAMYLCASSSKGGGADTQYFGPGTRLTVL.